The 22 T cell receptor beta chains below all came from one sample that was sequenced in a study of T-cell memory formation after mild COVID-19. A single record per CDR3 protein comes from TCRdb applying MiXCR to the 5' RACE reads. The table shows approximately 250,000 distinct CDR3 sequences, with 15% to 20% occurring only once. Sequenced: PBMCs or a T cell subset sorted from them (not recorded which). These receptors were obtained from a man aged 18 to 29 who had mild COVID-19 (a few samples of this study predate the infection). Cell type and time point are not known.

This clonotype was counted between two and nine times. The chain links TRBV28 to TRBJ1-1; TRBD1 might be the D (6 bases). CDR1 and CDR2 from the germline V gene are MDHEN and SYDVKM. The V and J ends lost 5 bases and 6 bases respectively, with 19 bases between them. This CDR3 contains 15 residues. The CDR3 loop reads CASSDPNGGRPEAFF. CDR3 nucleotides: TGTGCCAGCAGTGACCCTAACGGGGGCAGGCCTGAAGCTTTCTTT.

The CDR3 coding sequence is TGCGCCAGCAGGGTGACAGGGCAGGGTGAAAAACTGTTTTTT. Its protein is CASRVTGQGEKLFF. The chain employs TRBV4-1 and TRBJ1-4; 7 bases align to TRBD1. Germline-derived CDR1 and CDR2 are MGHRA and YSYEKL. The CDR3 runs to 14 residues. Losses at the gene ends were 6 bases for V and 7 bases for J; bases not matched to a gene: 8.

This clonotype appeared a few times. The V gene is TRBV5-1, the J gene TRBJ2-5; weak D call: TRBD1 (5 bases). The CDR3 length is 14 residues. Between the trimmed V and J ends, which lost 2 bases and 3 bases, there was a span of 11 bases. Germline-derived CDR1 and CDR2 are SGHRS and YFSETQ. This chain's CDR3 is CASSFLGQEETQYF. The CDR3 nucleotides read TGCGCCAGCAGCTTCCTAGGACAAGAAGAGACCCAGTACTTC.

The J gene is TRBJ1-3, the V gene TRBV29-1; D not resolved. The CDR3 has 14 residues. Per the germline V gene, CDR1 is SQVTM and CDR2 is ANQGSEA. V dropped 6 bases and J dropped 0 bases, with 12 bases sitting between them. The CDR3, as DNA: TGCAGCGTGGCGGACGGGTACTCTGGAAACACCATATATTTT. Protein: CSVADGYSGNTIYF.

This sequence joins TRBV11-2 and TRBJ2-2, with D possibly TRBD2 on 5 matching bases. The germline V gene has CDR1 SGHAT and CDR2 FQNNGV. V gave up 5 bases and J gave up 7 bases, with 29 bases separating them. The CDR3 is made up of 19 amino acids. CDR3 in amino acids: CASSIDFEGLGLAVGELFF. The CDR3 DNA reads TGTGCCAGCAGCATTGACTTTGAGGGCCTGGGATTGGCAGTCGGGGAGCTGTTTTTT. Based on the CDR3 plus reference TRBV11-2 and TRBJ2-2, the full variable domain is EAGVAQSPRYKIIEKRQSVAFWCNPISGHATLYWYQQILGQGPKLLIQFQNNGVVDDSQLPKDRFSAERLKGVDSTLKIQPAKLEDSAVYLCASSIDFEGLGLAVGELFFGEGSRLTVL.

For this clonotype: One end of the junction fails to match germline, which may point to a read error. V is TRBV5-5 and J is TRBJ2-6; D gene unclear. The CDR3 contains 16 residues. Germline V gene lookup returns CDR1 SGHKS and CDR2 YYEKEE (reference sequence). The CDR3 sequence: CDSSLAASRGANVLTF. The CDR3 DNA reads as TGTGACAGCAGCTTGGCAGCGTCTAGGGGGGCCAACGTCCTGACTTTC.

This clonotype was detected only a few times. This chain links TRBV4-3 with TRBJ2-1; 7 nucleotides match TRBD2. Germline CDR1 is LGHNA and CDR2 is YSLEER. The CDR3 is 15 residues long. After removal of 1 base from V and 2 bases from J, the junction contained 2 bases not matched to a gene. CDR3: CASSQAGGPYNEQFF. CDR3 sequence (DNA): TGCGCCAGCAGCCAAGCGGGGGGTCCCTACAATGAGCAGTTCTTC.

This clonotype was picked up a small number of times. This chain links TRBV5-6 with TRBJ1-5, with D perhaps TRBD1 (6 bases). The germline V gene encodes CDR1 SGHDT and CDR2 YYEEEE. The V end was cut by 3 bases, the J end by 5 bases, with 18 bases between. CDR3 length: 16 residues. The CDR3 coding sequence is TGTGCCAGCAGCTCAATGGGGGGGGCGAGGGATCAGCCCCAGCATTTT. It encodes CASSSMGGARDQPQHF. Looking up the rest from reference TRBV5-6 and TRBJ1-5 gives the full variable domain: DAGVTQSPTHLIKTRGQQVTLRCSPKSGHDTVSWYQQALGQGPQFIFQYYEEEERQRGNFPDRFSGHQFPNYSSELNVNALLLGDSALYLCASSSMGGARDQPQHFGDGTRLSIL.

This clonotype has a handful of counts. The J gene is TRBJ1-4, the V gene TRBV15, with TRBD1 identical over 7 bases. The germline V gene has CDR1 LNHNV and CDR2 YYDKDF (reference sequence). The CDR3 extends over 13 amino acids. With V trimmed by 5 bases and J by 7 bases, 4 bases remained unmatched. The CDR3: CATSDRVTEKLFF. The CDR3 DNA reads TGTGCCACCAGCGACAGGGTGACTGAAAAACTGTTTTTT.

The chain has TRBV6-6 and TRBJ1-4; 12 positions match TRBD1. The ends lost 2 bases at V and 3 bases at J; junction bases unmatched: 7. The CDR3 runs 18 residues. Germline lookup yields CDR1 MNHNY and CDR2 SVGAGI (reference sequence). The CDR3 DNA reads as TGTGCCAGCAGTTACACGCCGGGACAGGGGGCTGCTAATGAAAAACTGTTTTTT. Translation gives CASSYTPGQGAANEKLFF.

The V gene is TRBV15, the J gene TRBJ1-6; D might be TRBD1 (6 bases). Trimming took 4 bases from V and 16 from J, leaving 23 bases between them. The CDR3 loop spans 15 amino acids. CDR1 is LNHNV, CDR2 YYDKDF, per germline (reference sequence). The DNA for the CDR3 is TGTGCCACCAGCATCGGGCCACCCCAGGGGAACCCGCTCCACTTT. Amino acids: CATSIGPPQGNPLHF.

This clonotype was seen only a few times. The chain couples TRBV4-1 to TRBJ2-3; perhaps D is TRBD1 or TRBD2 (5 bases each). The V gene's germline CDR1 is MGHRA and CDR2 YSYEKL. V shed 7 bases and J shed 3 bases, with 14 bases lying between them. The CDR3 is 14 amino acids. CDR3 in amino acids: CASNRFWGTDTQYF. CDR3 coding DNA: TGCGCCAGCAACCGTTTTTGGGGGACAGATACGCAGTATTTT.

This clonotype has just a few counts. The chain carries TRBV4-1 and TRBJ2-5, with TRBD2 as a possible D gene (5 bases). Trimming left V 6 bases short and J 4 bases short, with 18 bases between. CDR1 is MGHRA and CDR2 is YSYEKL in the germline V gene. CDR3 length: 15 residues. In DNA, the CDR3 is TGCGCCAGCAGTAGCTCGACCTCCCGGGGAGAGACCCAGTACTTC. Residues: CASSSSTSRGETQYF.

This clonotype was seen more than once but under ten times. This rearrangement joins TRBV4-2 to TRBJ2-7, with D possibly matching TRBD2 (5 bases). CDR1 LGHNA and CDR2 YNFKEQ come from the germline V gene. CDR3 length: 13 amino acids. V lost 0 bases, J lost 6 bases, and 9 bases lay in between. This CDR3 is CASSQDTSGEQYV. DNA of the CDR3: TGTGCCAGCAGCCAAGATACTAGTGGCGAGCAGTACGTC.

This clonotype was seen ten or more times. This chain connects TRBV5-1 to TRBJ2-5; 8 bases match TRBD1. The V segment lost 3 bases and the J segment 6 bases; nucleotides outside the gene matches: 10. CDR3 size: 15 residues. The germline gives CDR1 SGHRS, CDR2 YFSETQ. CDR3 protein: CASSSPQGERKTQYF. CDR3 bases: TGCGCCAGCAGCTCACCACAGGGGGAGAGGAAGACCCAGTACTTC.

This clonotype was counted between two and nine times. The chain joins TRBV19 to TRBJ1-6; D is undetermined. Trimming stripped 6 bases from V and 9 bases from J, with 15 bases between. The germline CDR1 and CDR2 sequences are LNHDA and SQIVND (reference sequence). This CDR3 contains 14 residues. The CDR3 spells CASSPFRGSSPLHF. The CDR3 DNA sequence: TGTGCCAGTAGCCCCTTTCGTGGTAGTTCACCCCTCCACTTT.

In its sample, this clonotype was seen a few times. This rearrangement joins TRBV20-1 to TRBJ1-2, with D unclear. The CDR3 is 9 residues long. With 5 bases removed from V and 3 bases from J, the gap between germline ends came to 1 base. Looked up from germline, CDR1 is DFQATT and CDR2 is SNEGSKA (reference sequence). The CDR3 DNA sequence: TGCAGTGCTGACTATGGCTACACCTTC. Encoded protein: CSADYGYTF.

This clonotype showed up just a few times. The CDR3 protein is CASSQLRNRGPGNTIYF. For the CDR3, the DNA is TGTGCCAGCAGCCAACTCAGGAATCGGGGGCCTGGAAACACCATATATTTT. This sequence joins TRBV9 and TRBJ1-3, with a possible D match to TRBD1 (6 bases). The CDR3 is made up of 17 amino acids. Deletions cut 4 bases from V and 2 bases from J, with 19 bases between. Germline V CDR1 and CDR2: SGDLS, YYNGEE.

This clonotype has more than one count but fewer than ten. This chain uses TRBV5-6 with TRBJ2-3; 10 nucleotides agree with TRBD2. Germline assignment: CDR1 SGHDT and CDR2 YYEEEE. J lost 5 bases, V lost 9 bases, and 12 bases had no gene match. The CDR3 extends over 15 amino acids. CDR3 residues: CATTGWLAGEDTQYF. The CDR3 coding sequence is TGTGCCACCACCGGGTGGCTAGCGGGGGAAGATACGCAGTATTTT.

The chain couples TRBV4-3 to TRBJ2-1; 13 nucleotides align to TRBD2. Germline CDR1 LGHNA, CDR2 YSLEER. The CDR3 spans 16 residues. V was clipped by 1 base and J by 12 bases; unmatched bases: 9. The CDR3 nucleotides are TGCGCCAGCAGCCAAGCGCCGGGACTAGCGGGGAAGGGGCAGTTCTTC. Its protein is CASSQAPGLAGKGQFF.

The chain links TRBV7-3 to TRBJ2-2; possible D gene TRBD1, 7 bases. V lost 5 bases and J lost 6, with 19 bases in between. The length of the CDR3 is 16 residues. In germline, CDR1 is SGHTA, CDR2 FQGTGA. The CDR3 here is CASSPGGSEGPGELFF. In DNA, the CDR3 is TGTGCCAGCAGCCCAGGGGGGTCGGAAGGCCCCGGGGAGCTGTTTTTT.

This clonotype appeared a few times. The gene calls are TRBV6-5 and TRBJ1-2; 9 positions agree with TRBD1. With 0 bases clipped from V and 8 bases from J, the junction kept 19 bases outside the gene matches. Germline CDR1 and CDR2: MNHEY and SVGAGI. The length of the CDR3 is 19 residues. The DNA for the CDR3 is TGTGCCAGCAGTTACTCTTTTTGGTCGGGACAGGGCATCGTATGGGGCTACACCTTC. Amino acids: CASSYSFWSGQGIVWGYTF.